Sequencing of this TCR beta chain was carried out in a study of shared clonotypes between healthy human individuals. Turning to the study itself: Each donor's CD4 naive and CD4 memory cells filled three plates apiece, CD8 naive two, and CD8 memory one. The study's findings and limits: All-four-donor shared clonotypes had higher generation probabilities than non-shared clonotypes did.

With regard to this clone: Its antigen is unidentified.

In the naive CD8 group, cells lacked CD45RO and were positively selected for CCR7, so terminally differentiated effector memory CD45RA+ cells were left out. Donors, without exception, were Caucasian adults residing in Nashville, Tennessee. Investigators spread the genomic DNA of each subset evenly over several immunoSEQ plates. Method: immunoSEQ multiplex PCR; TCRdb's copy keeps in-frame clones and lacks some. The sample records millions of clones, 90% to 95% being singletons. The V end lost 5 bases, the J end lost 5 bases, and 21 bases lay between the germline ends. The germline V gene encodes CDR1 MDHEN and CDR2 SYDVKM. CDR3 length: 16 amino acids.

The sequenced sample was naive CD8+ T cells from PBMCs. The gene calls are TRBV28 and TRBJ2-5, with D perhaps matching TRBD2 (7 bases). This clonotype was sampled from a man between 18 and 29 years old in good health. Some clones in this sample may be carry-over from other donors' samples. The CDR3 here is CASSLAVTGIKETQYF. CDR3 in DNA: TGTGCCAGCAGTCTAGCGGTTACAGGGATCAAGGAGACCCAGTACTTC.